This entry is about one T cell receptor (beta chain). The antigen is unknown. This specimen belongs to a study of neoadjuvant anti-PD-1 for oral cavity cancer. Turning to the study itself: Patients without progression received a fourth nivolumab dose around day 43, then surgical resection on days 50-56.

This CDR3 is built from 13 residues. Trimming left V 5 bases short and J 5 bases short, with 12 bases between. Germline lookup yields CDR1 WNHNN and CDR2 SYGVQD (reference sequence). Sequencing was performed with immunoSEQ multiplex PCR; in TCRdb, only in-frame clones are kept and a portion is missing. The table lists some 17,000 clones, around two thirds of them singletons. Study-wide points: Higher pretreatment Treg/Th17 ratios tracked higher pretreatment blood clonality.

This receptor was taken from a person aged 40 to 85 with oral cavity squamous cell carcinoma. This specimen was PBMCs, taken before nivolumab (anti-PD-1) treatment. V gene TRBV10-1 combines with J gene TRBJ1-1; D uncertain. Here the CDR3 reads CASSTIQRTEAFF. CDR3 in DNA: TGCGCCAGCAGTACAATTCAACGGACTGAAGCTTTCTTT.